The 23 T cell receptor beta chains given below trace back to one sample, sequenced in a study of blood T cell repertoires in COVID-19. The assay was immunoSEQ multiplex PCR, and TCRdb's table has in-frame clones only and misses some. The sample lists around 15,000 clones, roughly 88% seen once, with approximately 35% in the top ten. Source material: peripheral blood. These receptors originate from a man aged 65 to 79 in a cohort sampled during active COVID-19.

The gene calls are TRBV7-3 and TRBJ2-6; D unclear. Germline-derived CDR1 and CDR2 are SGHTA and FQGTGA. The CDR3 loop spans 14 amino acids. With 3 bases removed from V and 1 base from J, the gap between germline ends came to 4 bases. The CDR3 is CASSFPSGANVLTF. The CDR3 nucleotides read TGTGCCAGCAGCTTCCCGTCTGGGGCCAACGTCCTGACTTTC. Complete variable domain (other parts from reference TRBV7-3 and TRBJ2-6): GAGVSQTPSNKVTEKGKYVELRCDPISGHTALYWYRQSLGQGPEFLIYFQGTGAADDSGLPNDRFFAVRPEGSVSTLKIQRTERGDSAVYLCASSFPSGANVLTFGAGSRLTVL.

This sequence joins TRBV10-3 and TRBJ2-4; maybe TRBD1 (6 bases). From germline, CDR1 is ENHRY and CDR2 SYGVKD. Trimming shortened V by 8 bases and J by 6 bases, and 11 bases separated the two germline ends. The CDR3 runs to 12 residues. The CDR3 DNA sequence: TGTGCCATCGGGCTAGGGGGAAACATTCAGTACTTC. Translating it yields CAIGLGGNIQYF.

On this clone itself: This same CDR3 is encoded by further DNA sequences in the sample. This chain connects TRBV28 to TRBJ2-7, with D maybe TRBD2 (6 bases). The CDR3 consists of 15 residues. CDR1 is MDHEN, CDR2 SYDVKM, per germline. V was cut by 1 base and J by 4 bases, with 14 bases left in between. In DNA, the CDR3 is TGTGCCAGCAGTTTATTGGGCGGGGATCTTTACGAGCAGTACTTC. Protein sequence: CASSLLGGDLYEQYF.

This rearrangement joins TRBV9 to TRBJ2-2, with D perhaps TRBD2 (6 bases). CDR1 is SGDLS, CDR2 YYNGEE, per germline. This CDR3 is built from 15 residues. Trimming took 0 bases from V and 7 from J, leaving 13 bases between them. CDR3: CASSVGSGELGELFF. The DNA of the CDR3 is TGTGCCAGCAGCGTAGGGTCGGGGGAGCTCGGGGAGCTGTTTTTT.

The chain has TRBV7-2 and TRBJ2-7; TRBD2 aligns across 10 bases. The V segment lost 1 base and the J segment 3 bases; nucleotides outside the gene matches: 9. CDR1 is SGHTA, CDR2 FQGNSA, per germline. CDR3 length: 17 amino acids. Written as DNA, the CDR3 is TGTGCCAGCAGCTTAGAGGCAAGCGGGAGGGCTGGCTACGAGCAGTACTTC. It is translated as CASSLEASGRAGYEQYF.

CDR3 bases: TGTGCCAGTAGTAGCGGGAGAGATAGCTACAATGAGCAGTTCTTC. Its protein product is CASSSGRDSYNEQFF. This sequence joins TRBV19 and TRBJ2-1; 7 bases fit TRBD2. J was trimmed by 3 bases and V by 4 bases; bases with no gene match: 6. The CDR3 consists of 15 residues. Germline loops: CDR1 LNHDA, CDR2 SQIVND (reference sequence).

This chain links TRBV19 with TRBJ2-3; weak D call: TRBD2 (5 bases). Germline V gene sequence: CDR1 LNHDA, CDR2 SQIVND (reference sequence). Trimming removed 3 bases at V and 5 bases at J, with 15 bases between. CDR3 length equals 15 residues. As DNA, the CDR3 is TGTGCCAGTAGTATTTATGAGGGCCGAGGAGATACGCAGTATTTT. Translating it yields CASSIYEGRGDTQYF. Filled out from reference TRBV19 and TRBJ2-3, the complete variable domain reads DGGITQSPKYLFRKEGQNVTLSCEQNLNHDAMYWYRQDPGQGLRLIYYSQIVNDFQKGDIAEGYSVSREKKESFPLTVTSAQKNPTAFYLCASSIYEGRGDTQYFGPGTRLTVL.

The chain links TRBV6-5 to TRBJ1-5, with TRBD1 identical over 10 bases. The length of the CDR3 is 15 residues. The V gene's germline CDR1 is MNHEY and CDR2 SVGAGI. J gave up 2 bases and V 8 bases, and 6 bases lay outside the gene matches. CDR3 nucleotides: TGTGCCAGCGGACCGACAGGGGGCGGCAATCAGCCCCAGCATTTT. Amino acids: CASGPTGGGNQPQHF.

DNA of the CDR3: TGTGCCGCCCGGACTAGCGGGCAGACCCAGTACTTC. Encoded protein: CAARTSGQTQYF. The chain couples TRBV5-4 to TRBJ2-5; 11 bases align to TRBD2. V lost 10 bases, J lost 6 bases, and 5 bases stayed unmatched. Per the germline V gene, CDR1 is SGHNT and CDR2 is YYREEE (reference sequence). The CDR3 has 12 amino acids.

The chain carries TRBV7-2 and TRBJ1-4, with 9 bases lining up with TRBD1. The CDR3 spans 14 residues. Germline CDR1 reads SGHTA; CDR2 reads FQGNSA. V shed 5 bases and J 4 bases; nucleotides not matched to a gene: 2. CDR3 DNA: TGTGCCAGCAGCCGGACAGGGGTTAATGAAAAACTGTTTTTT. Its translation: CASSRTGVNEKLFF.

The chain uses TRBV28 and TRBJ1-1; TRBD1 aligns across 9 bases. The V gene end was trimmed by 5 bases and the J gene end by 7 bases; junction bases not matched to a gene: 14. This CDR3 has 16 amino acids. Germline CDR1 MDHEN, CDR2 SYDVKM. Here the CDR3 DNA reads TGTGCCAGCAGTCCCAGCCGTATACAGGGGGCTCATGAAGCTTTCTTT. It is translated as CASSPSRIQGAHEAFF.

This clone has more than one count but fewer than ten. V usage is TRBV25-1 and J usage is TRBJ2-5, with D possibly matching TRBD2 (5 bases). Germline V lookup: CDR1 MGHDK, CDR2 SYGVNS. There are 13 residues in the CDR3. V lost 4 bases to trimming and J lost 10 bases, with 16 bases between them. The CDR3 bases are TGTGCCAGCAGTGGGGGAAACTACGAGGGCCAGTACTTC. Translation: CASSGGNYEGQYF.

The chain combines TRBV3-1 (or the pseudogene TRBV3-2) with TRBJ2-3; 13 bases map to TRBD2. Per germline, CDR1 LGHDT and CDR2 YNNKEL (reference sequence). The CDR3 has 17 residues. Germline trimming cut 1 base from V and 4 bases from J; bases unmatched to any gene: 5. The CDR3 DNA reads as TGTGCCAGCAGCCAAGGCGGACTAGCGGGAGTCGCAGATACGCAGTATTTT. Translated: CASSQGGLAGVADTQYF.

Relative to its sample, this clone is medium-sized (0.01 to 0.1%). This chain joins TRBV4-1 and TRBJ2-1; 13 bases map to TRBD2. After removal of 2 bases from V and 0 bases from J, the junction contained 10 bases not matched to a gene. Germline CDR1 and CDR2: MGHRA and YSYEKL. The CDR3 extends over 20 amino acids. CDR3 sequence (DNA): TGCGCCAGCAGCCAAAGCTCGGGACTAGCGGGGTCGAGCTCCTACAATGAGCAGTTCTTC. It yields the protein CASSQSSGLAGSSSYNEQFF.

The CDR3 sequence: CAISGTSGYNEQFF. Written as DNA, the CDR3 is TGTGCCATCAGTGGGACTAGTGGCTACAATGAGCAGTTCTTC. The chain joins TRBV10-3 to TRBJ2-1; 7 nucleotides align to TRBD2. The ends lost 4 bases at V and 3 bases at J; junction bases unmatched: 3. The germline gives CDR1 ENHRY, CDR2 SYGVKD. CDR3 length: 14 residues.

The V call is TRBV4-1, the J call TRBJ2-1, with 7 nucleotides matching TRBD2. CDR3 size: 15 residues. Germline lookup yields CDR1 MGHRA and CDR2 YSYEKL. The trim removed 1 base at V and 12 bases at J, leaving 12 bases unmatched. DNA of the CDR3: TGCGCCAGCAGCCAAGGGTACAGCGGGGTCACAGGGCAGTTCTTC. It yields the protein CASSQGYSGVTGQFF.

The rearrangement uses TRBV27 and TRBJ2-4, with 15 bases fitting TRBD2. Germline values: CDR1 MNHEY, CDR2 SMNVEV (reference sequence). The CDR3 length is 20 residues. The V segment lost 8 bases and the J segment 0 bases; nucleotides outside the gene matches: 14. The CDR3 loop is CASSQGGLAGGLLAKNIQYF. Here the CDR3 DNA reads TGTGCCAGCTCCCAAGGAGGACTAGCGGGAGGGTTACTAGCCAAAAACATTCAGTACTTC.

This rearrangement joins TRBV2 to TRBJ2-7; 10 nucleotides agree with TRBD1. The CDR3 sequence is 16 residues long. With V trimmed by 4 bases and J by 4 bases, 10 bases remained unmatched. Per the germline V gene, CDR1 is SNHLY and CDR2 is FYNNEI. This CDR3 is CASSVAGQGGLYEQYF. CDR3 DNA sequence: TGTGCCAGCAGTGTGGCAGGACAGGGGGGTTTATACGAGCAGTACTTC.

J is TRBJ1-6 and V is TRBV5-6; unclear D gene. This CDR3 comprises 14 residues. Germline CDR1 SGHDT, CDR2 YYEEEE. The V end lost 3 bases, the J end lost 10 bases, and 14 bases lay between the germline ends. Here the CDR3 reads CASSWQHLGSPLHF. CDR3 DNA: TGTGCCAGCAGCTGGCAACACCTCGGGTCACCCCTCCACTTT.

The chain carries TRBV7-2 and TRBJ2-3; D not resolved. Per germline, CDR1 SGHTA and CDR2 FQGNSA. The CDR3 length is 14 residues. Trimming pared 1 base from V and 4 bases from J, leaving 9 bases between. The CDR3 DNA follows: TGTGCCAGCAGCTTAGGGAACAGCCCAGATACGCAGTATTTT. It codes for CASSLGNSPDTQYF.

The rearrangement joins TRBV15 to TRBJ1-1; 10 positions agree with TRBD1. The CDR3 consists of 14 residues. CDR1 LNHNV and CDR2 YYDKDF come from the germline V gene (reference sequence). Trimming took 5 bases from V and 8 from J; bases not matched to a gene: 8. DNA of the CDR3: TGTGCCACCAGCTCGAGACAGGGGGCAACCGAAGCTTTCTTT. Translating gives CATSSRQGATEAFF. Looking up the rest from reference TRBV15 and TRBJ1-1 gives the full variable domain: DAMVIQNPRYQVTQFGKPVTLSCSQTLNHNVMYWYQQKSSQAPKLLFHYYDKDFNNEADTPDNFQSRRPNTSFCFLDIRSPGLGDTAMYLCATSSRQGATEAFFGQGTRLTVV.

The rearrangement joins TRBV19 to TRBJ1-5, with 9 bases fitting TRBD1. From germline, CDR1 is LNHDA and CDR2 SQIVND (reference sequence). This CDR3 spans 14 amino acids. Trimming at V came to 7 bases and at J to 5 bases, leaving 6 bases not matched to a gene. In nucleotides, the CDR3 is TGTGCCAGTACCCTGGGACAGGGAGATCAGCCCCAGCATTTT. It codes for CASTLGQGDQPQHF.

The rearrangement uses TRBV5-4 and TRBJ2-1, with 7 bases identical to TRBD1. Germline V gives CDR1 SGHNT, CDR2 YYREEE (reference sequence). The CDR3 is 14 amino acids. Germline trimming cut 0 bases from V and 7 bases from J; bases unmatched to any gene: 4. This CDR3 reads CASSLGQGDNEQFF. The CDR3 DNA sequence: TGTGCCAGCAGCTTGGGCCAGGGGGATAATGAGCAGTTCTTC.